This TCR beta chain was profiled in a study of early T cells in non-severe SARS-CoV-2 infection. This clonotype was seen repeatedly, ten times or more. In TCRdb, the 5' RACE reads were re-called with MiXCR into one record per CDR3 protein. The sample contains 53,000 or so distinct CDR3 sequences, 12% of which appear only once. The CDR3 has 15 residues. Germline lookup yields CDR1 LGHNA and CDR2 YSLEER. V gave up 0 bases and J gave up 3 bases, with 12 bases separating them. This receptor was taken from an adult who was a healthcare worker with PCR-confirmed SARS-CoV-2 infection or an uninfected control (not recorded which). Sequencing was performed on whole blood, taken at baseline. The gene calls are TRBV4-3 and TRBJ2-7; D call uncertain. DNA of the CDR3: TGCGCCAGCAGCCAAGAACCGAACGGCCGCTACGAGCAGTACTTC. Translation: CASSQEPNGRYEQYF.